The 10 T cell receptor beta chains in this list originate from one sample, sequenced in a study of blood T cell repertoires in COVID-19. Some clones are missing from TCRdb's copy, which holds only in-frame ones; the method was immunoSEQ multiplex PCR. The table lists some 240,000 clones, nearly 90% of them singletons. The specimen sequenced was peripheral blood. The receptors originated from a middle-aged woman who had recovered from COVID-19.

The chain's CDR3 is CASSPDRGKKQFF. In DNA form, the CDR3 reads TGTGCCAGTAGCCCGGACAGGGGAAAAAAGCAGTTCTTC. This chain joins TRBV19 and TRBJ2-1; TRBD1 matches 9 bases. The trim removed 6 bases at V and 11 bases at J, leaving 8 bases unmatched. The germline CDR1 and CDR2 sequences are LNHDA and SQIVND (reference sequence). The CDR3 totals 13 residues.

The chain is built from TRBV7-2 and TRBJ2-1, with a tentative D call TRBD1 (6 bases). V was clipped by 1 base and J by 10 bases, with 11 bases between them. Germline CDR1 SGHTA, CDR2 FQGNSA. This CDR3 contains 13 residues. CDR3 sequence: CASSLVGAAEQFF. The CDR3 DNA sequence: TGTGCCAGCAGCTTAGTGGGGGCCGCCGAGCAGTTCTTC.

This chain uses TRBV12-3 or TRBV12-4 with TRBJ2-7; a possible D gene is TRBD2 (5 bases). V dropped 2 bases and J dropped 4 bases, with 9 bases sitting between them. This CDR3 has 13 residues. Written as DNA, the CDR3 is TGTGCCAGCAGTTTAAGGGAGCTATACGAGCAGTACGTC. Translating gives CASSLRELYEQYV.

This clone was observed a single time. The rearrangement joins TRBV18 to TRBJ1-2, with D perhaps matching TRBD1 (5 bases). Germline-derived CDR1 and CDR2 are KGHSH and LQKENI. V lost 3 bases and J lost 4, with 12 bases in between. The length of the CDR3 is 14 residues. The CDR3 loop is CASSPGRDGYGYTF. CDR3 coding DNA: TGTGCCAGCTCACCGGGCAGGGATGGCTATGGCTACACCTTC.

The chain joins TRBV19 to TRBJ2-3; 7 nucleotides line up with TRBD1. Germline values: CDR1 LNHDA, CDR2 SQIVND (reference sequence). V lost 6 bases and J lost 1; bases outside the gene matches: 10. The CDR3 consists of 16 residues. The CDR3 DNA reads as TGTGCCAGTAGCCAACAGGGGAAAGGGGGCACAGATACGCAGTATTTT. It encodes CASSQQGKGGTDTQYF.

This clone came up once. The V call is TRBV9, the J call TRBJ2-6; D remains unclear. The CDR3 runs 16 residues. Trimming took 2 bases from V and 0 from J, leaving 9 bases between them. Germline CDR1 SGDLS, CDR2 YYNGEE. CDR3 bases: TGTGCCAGCAGCGTCGCTACAGCCTCTGGGGCCAACGTCCTGACTTTC. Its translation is CASSVATASGANVLTF. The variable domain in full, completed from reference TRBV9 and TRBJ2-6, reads DSGVTQTPKHLITATGQRVTLRCSPRSGDLSVYWYQQSLDQGLQFLIQYYNGEERAKGNILERFSAQQFPDLHSELNLSSLELGDSALYFCASSVATASGANVLTFGAGSRLTVL.

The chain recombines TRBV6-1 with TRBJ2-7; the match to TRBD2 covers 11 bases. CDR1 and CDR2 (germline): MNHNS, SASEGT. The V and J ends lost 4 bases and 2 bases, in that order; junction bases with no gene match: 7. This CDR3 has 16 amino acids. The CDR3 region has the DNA TGTGCCAGCAGTGTCTCATTAGCGGGGGGGCCCTACGAGCAGTACTTC. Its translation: CASSVSLAGGPYEQYF.

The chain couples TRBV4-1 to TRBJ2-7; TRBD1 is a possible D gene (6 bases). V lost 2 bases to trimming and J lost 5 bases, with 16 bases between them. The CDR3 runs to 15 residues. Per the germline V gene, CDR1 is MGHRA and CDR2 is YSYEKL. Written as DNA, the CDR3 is TGCGCCAGCAGCCAAAAGATAACAGGGCTTCACGAGCAGTACTTC. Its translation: CASSQKITGLHEQYF.

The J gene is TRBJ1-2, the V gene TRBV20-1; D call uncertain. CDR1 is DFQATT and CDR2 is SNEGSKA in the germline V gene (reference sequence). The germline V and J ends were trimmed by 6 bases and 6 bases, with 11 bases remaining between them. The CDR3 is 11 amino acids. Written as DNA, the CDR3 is TGCAGTGCCGATCTGGAGCATGGCTACACCTTC. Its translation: CSADLEHGYTF.

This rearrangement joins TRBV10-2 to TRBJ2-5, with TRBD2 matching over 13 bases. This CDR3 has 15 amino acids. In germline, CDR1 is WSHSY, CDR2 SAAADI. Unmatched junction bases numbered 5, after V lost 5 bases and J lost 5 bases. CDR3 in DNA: TGCGCCAGCAGTTTGACTAGCGGGGGGTGGGAGACCCAGTACTTC. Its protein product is CASSLTSGGWETQYF.